This T cell receptor (beta chain) was recovered during a study of T cells after yellow fever vaccination. Study summary: The authors prepared low-cell-number fractions using SMART-Seq v4 Ultra Low Input.

Study-level results: Within FACS-sorted repertoires, abundant clonotypes contaminating from the bulk population could be present.

Via MiXCR, TCRdb re-called the 5' RACE reads, giving one row per CDR3 protein. Among approximately 120,000 distinct CDR3 sequences listed, around 7.4% were seen once. There are many counts of this clonotype. The antigen is not known. This sample comprised CD4+ T cells sorted from PBMCs, obtained 9 to 11 days after the first yellow fever vaccination. The clonotype was recovered from a young man who received the YFV17D yellow fever vaccine.

The CDR3 protein is CASSPREGKSEAFF. Here the CDR3 DNA reads TGTGCCAGCTCACCCAGAGAAGGGAAATCTGAAGCTTTCTTT. The chain recombines TRBV18 with TRBJ1-1; D gene unclear. Trimming removed 3 bases from V and 6 bases from J, with 14 bases in between. This CDR3 region has 14 residues. Per germline, CDR1 KGHSH and CDR2 LQKENI. Filled out from reference TRBV18 and TRBJ1-1, the complete variable domain reads NAGVMQNPRHLVRRRGQEARLRCSPMKGHSHVYWYRQLPEEGLKFMVYLQKENIIDESGMPKERFSAEFPKEGPSILRIQQVVRGDSAAYFCASSPREGKSEAFFGQGTRLTVV.